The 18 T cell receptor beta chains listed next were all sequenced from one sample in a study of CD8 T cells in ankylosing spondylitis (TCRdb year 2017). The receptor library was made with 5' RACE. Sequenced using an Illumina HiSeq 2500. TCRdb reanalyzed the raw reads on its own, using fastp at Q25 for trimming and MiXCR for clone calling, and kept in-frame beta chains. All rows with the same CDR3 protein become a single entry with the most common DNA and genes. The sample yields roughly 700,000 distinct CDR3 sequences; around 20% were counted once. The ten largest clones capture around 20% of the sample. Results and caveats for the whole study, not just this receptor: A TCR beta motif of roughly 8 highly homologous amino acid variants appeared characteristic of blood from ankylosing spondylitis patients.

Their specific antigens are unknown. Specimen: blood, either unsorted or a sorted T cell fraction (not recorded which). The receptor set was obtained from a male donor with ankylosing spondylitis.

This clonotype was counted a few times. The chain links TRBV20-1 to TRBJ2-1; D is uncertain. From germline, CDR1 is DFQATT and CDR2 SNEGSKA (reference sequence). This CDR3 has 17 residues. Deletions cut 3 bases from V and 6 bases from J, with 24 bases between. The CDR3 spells CSASRNPSSLSVNEQFF. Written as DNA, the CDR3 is TGCAGTGCTAGCCGGAATCCATCCTCCCTCAGTGTCAATGAGCAGTTCTTC.

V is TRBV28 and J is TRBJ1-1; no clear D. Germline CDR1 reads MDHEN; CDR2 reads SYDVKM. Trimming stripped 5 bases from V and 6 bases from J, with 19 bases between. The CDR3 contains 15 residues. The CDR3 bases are TGTGCCAGCAGTCCGAGATGGGGAAGGAGAGCTGAAGCTTTCTTT. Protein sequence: CASSPRWGRRAEAFF. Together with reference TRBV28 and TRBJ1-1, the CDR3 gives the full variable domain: DVKVTQSSRYLVKRTGEKVFLECVQDMDHENMFWYRQDPGLGLRLIYFSYDVKMKEKGDIPEGYSVSREKKERFSLILESASTNQTSMYLCASSPRWGRRAEAFFGQGTRLTVV.

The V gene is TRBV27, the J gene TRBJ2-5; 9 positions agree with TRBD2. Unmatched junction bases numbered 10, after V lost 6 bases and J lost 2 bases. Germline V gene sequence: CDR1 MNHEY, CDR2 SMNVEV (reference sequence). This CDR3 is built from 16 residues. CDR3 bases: TGTGCCAGCAGGGACGAAGCGGGAGGAACGCAAGAGACCCAGTACTTC. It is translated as CASRDEAGGTQETQYF.

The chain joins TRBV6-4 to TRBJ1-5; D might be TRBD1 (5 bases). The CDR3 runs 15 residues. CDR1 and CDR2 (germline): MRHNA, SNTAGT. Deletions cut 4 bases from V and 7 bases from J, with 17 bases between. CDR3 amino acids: CASSAGTGGGQPQHF. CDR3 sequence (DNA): TGTGCCAGCAGTGCCGGGACCGGGGGAGGCCAGCCCCAGCATTTT.

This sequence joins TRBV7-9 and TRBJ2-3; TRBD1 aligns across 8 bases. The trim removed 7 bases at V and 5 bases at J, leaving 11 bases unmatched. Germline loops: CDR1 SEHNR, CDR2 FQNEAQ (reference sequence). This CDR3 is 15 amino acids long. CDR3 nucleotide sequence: TGTGCCAGCACCCCCGTCCAGGGGGCTGGAGATACGCAGTATTTT. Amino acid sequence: CASTPVQGAGDTQYF.

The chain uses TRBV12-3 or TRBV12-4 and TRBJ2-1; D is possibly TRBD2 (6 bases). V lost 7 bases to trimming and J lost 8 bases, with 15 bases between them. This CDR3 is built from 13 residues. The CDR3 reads CASTLPWGDEQFF. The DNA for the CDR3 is TGTGCCAGCACCTTACCGTGGGGGGATGAGCAGTTCTTC.

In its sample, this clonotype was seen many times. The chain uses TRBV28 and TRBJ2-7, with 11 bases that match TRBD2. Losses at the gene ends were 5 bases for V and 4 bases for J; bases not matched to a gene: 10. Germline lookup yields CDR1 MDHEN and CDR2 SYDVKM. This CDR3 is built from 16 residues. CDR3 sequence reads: CASSPLSSGRAYEQYF. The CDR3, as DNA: TGTGCCAGCAGTCCCCTAAGTAGCGGGAGGGCTTACGAGCAGTACTTC.

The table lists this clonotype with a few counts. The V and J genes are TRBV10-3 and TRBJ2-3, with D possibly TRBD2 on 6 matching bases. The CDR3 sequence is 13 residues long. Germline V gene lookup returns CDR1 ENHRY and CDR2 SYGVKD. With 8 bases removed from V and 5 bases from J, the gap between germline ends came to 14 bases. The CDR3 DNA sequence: TGTGCCATCCGGGGGACCCCCCGAGATACGCAGTATTTT. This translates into CAIRGTPRDTQYF.

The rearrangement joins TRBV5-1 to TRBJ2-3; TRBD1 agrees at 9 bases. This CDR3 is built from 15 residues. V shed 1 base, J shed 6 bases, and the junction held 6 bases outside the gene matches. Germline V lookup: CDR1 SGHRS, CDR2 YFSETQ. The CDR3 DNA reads TGCGCCAGCAGCTTGAGGGGGACAGGGACCGATACGCAGTATTTT. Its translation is CASSLRGTGTDTQYF.

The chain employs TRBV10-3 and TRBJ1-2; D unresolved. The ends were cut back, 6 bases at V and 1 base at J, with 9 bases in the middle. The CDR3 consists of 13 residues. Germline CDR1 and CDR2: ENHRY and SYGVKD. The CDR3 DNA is TGTGCCATCAGCGCAGGAAATAACTATGGCTACACCTTC. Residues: CAISAGNNYGYTF.

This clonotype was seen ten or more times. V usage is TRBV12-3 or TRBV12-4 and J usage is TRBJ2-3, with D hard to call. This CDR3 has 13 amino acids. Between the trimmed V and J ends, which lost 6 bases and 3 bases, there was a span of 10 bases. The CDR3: CASRAGSTDTQYF. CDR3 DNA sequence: TGTGCCAGCAGAGCCGGGTCAACAGATACGCAGTATTTT.

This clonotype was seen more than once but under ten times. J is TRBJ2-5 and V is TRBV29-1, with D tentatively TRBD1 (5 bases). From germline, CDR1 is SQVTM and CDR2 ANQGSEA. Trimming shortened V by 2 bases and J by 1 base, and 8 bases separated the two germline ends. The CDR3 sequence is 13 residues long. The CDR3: CSVELTAQETQYF. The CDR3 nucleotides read TGCAGCGTTGAACTGACAGCCCAAGAGACCCAGTACTTC.

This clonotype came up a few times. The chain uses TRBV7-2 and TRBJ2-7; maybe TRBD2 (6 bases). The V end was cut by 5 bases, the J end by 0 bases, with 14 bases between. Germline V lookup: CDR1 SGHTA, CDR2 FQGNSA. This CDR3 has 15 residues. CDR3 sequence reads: CASSRDSTSSYEQYF. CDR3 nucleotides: TGTGCCAGCAGCCGGGACTCGACGAGCTCCTACGAGCAGTACTTC.

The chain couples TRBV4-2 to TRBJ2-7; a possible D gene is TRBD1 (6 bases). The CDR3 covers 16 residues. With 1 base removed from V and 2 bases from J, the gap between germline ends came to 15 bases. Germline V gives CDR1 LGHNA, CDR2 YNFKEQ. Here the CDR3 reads CASSQAQGSSAYEQYF. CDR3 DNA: TGTGCCAGCAGCCAAGCCCAGGGGTCCTCCGCCTACGAGCAGTACTTC.

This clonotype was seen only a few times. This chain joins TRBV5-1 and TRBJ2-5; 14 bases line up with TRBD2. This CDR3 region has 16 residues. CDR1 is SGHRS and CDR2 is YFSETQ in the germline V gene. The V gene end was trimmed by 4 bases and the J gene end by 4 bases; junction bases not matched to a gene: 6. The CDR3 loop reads CASSTGLAGGTETQYF. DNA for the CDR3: TGCGCCAGCAGCACTGGACTAGCGGGGGGTACAGAGACCCAGTACTTC. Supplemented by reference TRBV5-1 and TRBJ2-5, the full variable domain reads KAGVTQTPRYLIKTRGQQVTLSCSPISGHRSVSWYQQTPGQGLQFLFEYFSETQRNKGNFPGRFSGRQFSNSRSEMNVSTLELGDSALYLCASSTGLAGGTETQYFGPGTRLLVL.

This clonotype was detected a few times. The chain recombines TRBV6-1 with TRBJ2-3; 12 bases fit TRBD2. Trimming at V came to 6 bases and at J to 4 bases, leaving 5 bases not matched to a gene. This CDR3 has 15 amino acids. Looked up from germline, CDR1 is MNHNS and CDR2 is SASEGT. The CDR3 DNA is TGTGCCAGCAGCCCTAGCGGGGGGGACGCAGATACGCAGTATTTT. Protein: CASSPSGGDADTQYF.

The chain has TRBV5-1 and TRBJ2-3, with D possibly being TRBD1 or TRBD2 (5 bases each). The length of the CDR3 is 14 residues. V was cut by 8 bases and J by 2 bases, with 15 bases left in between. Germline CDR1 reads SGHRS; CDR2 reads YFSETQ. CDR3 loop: CASTRGEATDTQYF. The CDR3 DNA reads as TGCGCCAGTACGAGGGGAGAGGCCACAGATACGCAGTATTTT.

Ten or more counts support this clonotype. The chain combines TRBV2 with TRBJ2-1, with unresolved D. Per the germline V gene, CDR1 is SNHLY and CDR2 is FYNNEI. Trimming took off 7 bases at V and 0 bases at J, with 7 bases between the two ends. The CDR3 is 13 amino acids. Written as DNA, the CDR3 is TGTGCCAGCAACACCGACTCCTACAATGAGCAGTTCTTC. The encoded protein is CASNTDSYNEQFF. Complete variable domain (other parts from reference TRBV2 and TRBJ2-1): EPEVTQTPSHQVTQMGQEVILRCVPISNHLYFYWYRQILGQKVEFLVSFYNNEISEKSEIFDDQFSVERPDGSNFTLKIRSTKLEDSAMYFCASNTDSYNEQFFGPGTRLTVL.